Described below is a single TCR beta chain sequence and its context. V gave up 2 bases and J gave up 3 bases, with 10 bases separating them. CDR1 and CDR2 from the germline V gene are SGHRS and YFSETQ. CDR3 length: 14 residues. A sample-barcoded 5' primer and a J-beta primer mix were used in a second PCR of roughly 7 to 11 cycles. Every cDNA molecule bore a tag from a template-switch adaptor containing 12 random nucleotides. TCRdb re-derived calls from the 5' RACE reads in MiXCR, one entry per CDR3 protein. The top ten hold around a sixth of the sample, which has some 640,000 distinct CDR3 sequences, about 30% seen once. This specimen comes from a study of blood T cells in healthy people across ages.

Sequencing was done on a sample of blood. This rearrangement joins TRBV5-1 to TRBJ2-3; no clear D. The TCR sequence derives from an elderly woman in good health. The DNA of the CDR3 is TGCGCCAGCAGCTTAGGAGTTCCAACAGATACGCAGTATTTT. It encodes CASSLGVPTDTQYF. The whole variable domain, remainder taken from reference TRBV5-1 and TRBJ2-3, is KAGVTQTPRYLIKTRGQQVTLSCSPISGHRSVSWYQQTPGQGLQFLFEYFSETQRNKGNFPGRFSGRQFSNSRSEMNVSTLELGDSALYLCASSLGVPTDTQYFGPGTRLTVL.